A single sample is the source of the 17 T cell receptor beta chains below, sequenced in a study of PD-1 blockade in classical Hodgkin lymphoma. Using immunoSEQ multiplex PCR, the repertoire was profiled, and TCRdb retains in-frame clones only, with some absent. The data hold about 41,000 clones, with approximately 71% observed a single time. Documented time point: cycle 4 day 1 (C4D1), after 6 weeks of nivolumab. Every patient was affected by relapse after autologous stem cell transplantation, while exposure to brentuximab vedotin was not uniform. The source material was peripheral blood mononuclear cells (PBMCs), sampled before the fourth cycle of nivolumab. These receptors were taken from a human donor with classical Hodgkin lymphoma.

CDR3 sequence (DNA): TGTGCCTGGAGTGTATTGGCAGGGGGGAGCTCCTACGAGCAGTACTTC. This codes for CAWSVLAGGSSYEQYF. This sequence joins TRBV30 and TRBJ2-7; TRBD1 might be the D (7 bases). Trimming took 0 bases from V and 0 from J, leaving 15 bases between them. This CDR3 is built from 16 residues. Per germline, CDR1 GTSNPN and CDR2 SVGIG (reference sequence).

Written as DNA, the CDR3 is TGTGCCAGCAGTTACCACGGACTAGCGTTGGTGACCCAGTACTTC. This translates into CASSYHGLALVTQYF. The rearrangement uses TRBV6-5 and TRBJ2-5; 9 bases agree with TRBD2. V was pared by 2 bases and J by 7 bases, with 8 bases of the junction left unmatched. The CDR3 sequence is 15 residues long. From germline, CDR1 is MNHEY and CDR2 SVGAGI.

The chain carries TRBV11-2 and TRBJ2-3; the match to TRBD1 covers 8 bases. The J segment lost 1 base and the V segment lost 1 base, leaving 7 bases of the junction unmatched. The CDR3 length is 17 residues. Germline values: CDR1 SGHAT, CDR2 FQNNGV. CDR3 DNA sequence: TGTGCCAGCAGCTTAGCTAGAGGGGGACAGGGCACAGATACGCAGTATTTT. This sequence encodes CASSLARGGQGTDTQYF.

This clone was seen a few times. Other nucleotide sequences from this sample produce the same CDR3. The chain carries TRBV9 and TRBJ2-2, with D maybe TRBD1 (6 bases). Trimming pared 4 bases from V and 2 bases from J, leaving 12 bases between. Germline assignment: CDR1 SGDLS and CDR2 YYNGEE. This CDR3 spans 15 amino acids. The CDR3 sequence is CASSTQQGNTGELFF. The CDR3, as DNA: TGTGCCAGCAGCACGCAACAGGGAAACACCGGGGAGCTGTTTTTT.

This CDR3 reads CASSQLDRGDETQYF. CDR3 DNA sequence: TGCGCCAGCAGCCAATTGGACAGGGGTGATGAGACCCAGTACTTC. The chain recombines TRBV4-1 with TRBJ2-5, with TRBD1 matching 9 bases. The CDR3 extends over 15 amino acids. Trimming removed 2 bases from V and 5 bases from J; junction bases left unmatched: 6. Germline V CDR1 and CDR2: MGHRA, YSYEKL.

The chain uses TRBV5-1 and TRBJ1-4; 9 bases line up with TRBD1. Germline V gene lookup returns CDR1 SGHRS and CDR2 YFSETQ. This CDR3 region has 16 residues. J lost 7 bases, V lost 0 bases, and 7 bases had no gene match. CDR3 nucleotides: TGCGCCAGCAGCTTGGGGACAGGGGATGGGAGTGAAAAACTGTTTTTT. It codes for CASSLGTGDGSEKLFF.

The rearrangement links TRBV27 to TRBJ2-1; D may be TRBD1 (5 bases). Germline V gives CDR1 MNHEY, CDR2 SMNVEV (reference sequence). Trimming took 6 bases from V and 14 from J, leaving 20 bases between them. This CDR3 has 13 residues. DNA of the CDR3: TGTGCCAGCAGCATAATCCCCCAGGGCCTTAAGTTCTTC. Translated, it gives CASSIIPQGLKFF.

This rearrangement joins TRBV19 to TRBJ1-2; no firm D call. The length of the CDR3 is 14 residues. With 4 bases removed from V and 2 bases from J, the gap between germline ends came to 11 bases. CDR1 is LNHDA and CDR2 is SQIVND in the germline V gene (reference sequence). The CDR3 reads CASSSGVGNYGYTF. Here the CDR3 DNA reads TGTGCCAGTAGTAGTGGGGTAGGAAACTATGGCTACACCTTC. The variable domain in full, completed from reference TRBV19 and TRBJ1-2, reads DGGITQSPKYLFRKEGQNVTLSCEQNLNHDAMYWYRQDPGQGLRLIYYSQIVNDFQKGDIAEGYSVSREKKESFPLTVTSAQKNPTAFYLCASSSGVGNYGYTFGSGTRLTVV.

This clone has just a few counts. The chain combines TRBV19 with TRBJ2-7; TRBD1 might be the D (6 bases). Looked up from germline, CDR1 is LNHDA and CDR2 is SQIVND (reference sequence). CDR3 length equals 14 residues. Trimming cost V 1 base and J 5 bases, with 12 bases left between them. The CDR3 nucleotides read TGTGCCAGTAGTATAGCAGGCAGGGGACACGAGCAGTACTTC. As protein: CASSIAGRGHEQYF.

This chain connects TRBV6-1 to TRBJ1-1; 9 bases align to TRBD1. The CDR3 covers 15 residues. Germline CDR1 is MNHNS and CDR2 is SASEGT. Losses at the gene ends were 10 bases for V and 8 bases for J; bases not matched to a gene: 17. The CDR3 here is CATQQGARNVPEAFF. In DNA, the CDR3 is TGTGCCACTCAACAGGGGGCGAGAAATGTACCGGAAGCTTTCTTT.

J is TRBJ2-1 and V is TRBV7-8; D not certain. This CDR3 region has 13 residues. CDR1 SGHVS and CDR2 FQNEAQ come from the germline V gene. Trimming shortened V by 3 bases and J by 6 bases, and 9 bases separated the two germline ends. The CDR3 sequence: CASSFPRSNEQFF. The DNA for the CDR3 is TGTGCCAGCAGCTTCCCGCGGAGCAATGAGCAGTTCTTC.

Only one count was recorded for this clone. The J gene is TRBJ2-2, the V gene TRBV2, with unresolved D. The CDR3 consists of 14 residues. Trimming took 3 bases from V and 5 from J, leaving 10 bases between them. Germline loops: CDR1 SNHLY, CDR2 FYNNEI. CDR3: CASSDRGETGELFF. CDR3 nucleotides: TGTGCCAGCAGTGATCGTGGGGAAACCGGGGAGCTGTTTTTT. The complete variable domain, with remaining parts taken from reference TRBV2 and TRBJ2-2, reads EPEVTQTPSHQVTQMGQEVILRCVPISNHLYFYWYRQILGQKVEFLVSFYNNEISEKSEIFDDQFSVERPDGSNFTLKIRSTKLEDSAMYFCASSDRGETGELFFGEGSRLTVL.

This clone was seen only a few times. J is TRBJ1-1 and V is TRBV2, with no clear D. Germline CDR1 SNHLY, CDR2 FYNNEI. The V end lost 5 bases, the J end lost 0 bases, and 7 bases lay between the germline ends. The CDR3 consists of 13 residues. The CDR3 DNA reads as TGTGCCAGCAGTAAAGGGTTGAACACTGAAGCTTTCTTT. This sequence encodes CASSKGLNTEAFF.

This clone was seen only once. V gene TRBV4-1 combines with J gene TRBJ2-3; 13 bases map to TRBD2. Trimming at V came to 4 bases and at J to 1 base, leaving 11 bases not matched to a gene. This CDR3 has 19 residues. Germline CDR1 is MGHRA and CDR2 is YSYEKL. CDR3 loop: CASSLPRTSGGERTDTQYF. CDR3 bases: TGCGCCAGCAGCCTCCCACGGACTAGCGGGGGCGAACGCACAGATACGCAGTATTTT.

The CDR3 DNA sequence: TGTGCCAGTAGTGGCGGGCTGGGTAATTCACCCCTCCACTTT. Its protein is CASSGGLGNSPLHF. The genes are TRBV19 and TRBJ1-6; no reliable D call. The ends were cut back, 5 bases at V and 6 bases at J, with 11 bases in the middle. CDR1 and CDR2 from the germline V gene are LNHDA and SQIVND (reference sequence). The CDR3 is made up of 14 amino acids.

This chain uses TRBV15 with TRBJ2-5, with 7 bases identical to TRBD2. The CDR3 covers 14 residues. The V gene's germline CDR1 is LNHNV and CDR2 YYDKDF (reference sequence). V lost 2 bases and J lost 5; bases outside the gene matches: 5. CDR3 loop: CATSRHTSAETQYF. CDR3 DNA: TGTGCCACCAGCAGACACACTAGCGCCGAGACCCAGTACTTC.

CDR3 nucleotide sequence: TGTGCCAGCAGTATACAGGGGATAGGGAACACTGAAGCTTTCTTT. Its protein is CASSIQGIGNTEAFF. This chain links TRBV6-1 with TRBJ1-1; 7 nucleotides match TRBD1. The CDR3 has 15 amino acids. With 5 bases clipped from V and 1 base from J, the junction kept 7 bases outside the gene matches. In germline, CDR1 is MNHNS, CDR2 SASEGT.